The 6 T cell receptor beta chains given below trace back to one sample, sequenced in a study of graft-versus-host responses after intestinal transplantation. The method was immunoSEQ multiplex PCR; TCRdb's version includes in-frame clones alone and lacks a portion of them. The profile shows about 64,000 clones, around 90% of them singletons. The sample in question was bone marrow, obtained roughly 780 days after intestinal transplantation. The receptors stem from a human patient who received an intestinal transplant, so some T cells may come from the graft donor.

J is TRBJ2-5 and V is TRBV6-5, with D hard to call. In germline, CDR1 is MNHEY, CDR2 SVGAGI. V gave up 6 bases and J gave up 4 bases, with 15 bases separating them. The CDR3 totals 14 residues. Here the CDR3 reads CASRLLGSRETQYF. In DNA, the CDR3 is TGTGCCAGCAGATTGCTGGGATCTAGAGAGACCCAGTACTTC.

The chain recombines TRBV30 with TRBJ2-1; the D call may be TRBD1 or TRBD2 (7 bases each). The CDR3 extends over 19 amino acids. Germline CDR1 GTSNPN, CDR2 SVGIG (reference sequence). Trimming cost V 0 bases and J 9 bases, with 30 bases left between them. CDR3: CAWSVRGGGGFVNLGEQFF. The CDR3 coding sequence is TGTGCCTGGAGTGTACGGGGAGGGGGCGGATTCGTGAACCTGGGTGAGCAGTTCTTC. The variable domain in full, completed from reference TRBV30 and TRBJ2-1, reads SQTIHQWPATLVQPVGSPLSLECTVEGTSNPNLYWYRQAAGRGLQLLFYSVGIGQISSEVPQNLSASRPQDRQFILSSKKLLLSDSGFYLCAWSVRGGGGFVNLGEQFFGPGTRLTVL.

V is TRBV5-1 and J is TRBJ1-3; weak D call: TRBD1 (5 bases). Between the trimmed V and J ends, which lost 0 bases and 0 bases, there was a span of 7 bases. CDR3 size: 15 residues. Per the germline V gene, CDR1 is SGHRS and CDR2 is YFSETQ. The CDR3 protein is CASSLEQGSGNTIYF. The DNA for the CDR3 is TGCGCCAGCAGCTTGGAGCAGGGCTCTGGAAACACCATATATTTT.

The chain has TRBV10-3 and TRBJ2-3; 13 bases line up with TRBD2. V gave up 3 bases and J gave up 5 bases; unmatched junction bases: 5. CDR1 is ENHRY, CDR2 SYGVKD, per germline. The CDR3 is 16 amino acids. The DNA of the CDR3 is TGTGCCATCAGTGAAGGACTAGCGGGAGATTTAGATACGCAGTATTTT. Translated: CAISEGLAGDLDTQYF.

The V gene is TRBV6-5, the J gene TRBJ1-1; 7 nucleotides line up with TRBD1. The germline CDR1 and CDR2 sequences are MNHEY and SVGAGI. The CDR3 is 12 amino acids. J lost 5 bases, V lost 6 bases, and 3 bases had no gene match. CDR3 residues: CASSLTGTEAFF. For the CDR3, the DNA is TGTGCCAGCAGCCTGACAGGGACTGAAGCTTTCTTT.

The V and J genes are TRBV18 and TRBJ2-7, with 8 positions matching TRBD2. Germline V gives CDR1 KGHSH, CDR2 LQKENI. Germline trimming cut 2 bases from V and 7 bases from J; bases unmatched to any gene: 13. The CDR3 totals 16 residues. The CDR3 DNA reads TGTGCCAGCTCACCAAACTTACGGGGGGGCGGAGGAGAGCAGTACTTC. Protein: CASSPNLRGGGGEQYF.